This TCR beta chain is drawn from a study of beta chain features in type 1 diabetes. The study's findings and limits: Among patients with Type 1 diabetes, TCRB CDR3s were moderately but significantly shorter in every one of the four CD4+ subsets.

What was sequenced were expressed TCRB transcripts, since all of the isolated RNA had been reverse transcribed. Some clones are missing from TCRdb's copy, which holds only in-frame ones; the method was immunoSEQ multiplex PCR. The sample has 150,000 to 190,000 clones; 10% are singletons. As concerns this clone: Its antigen is unidentified.

V lost 6 bases, J lost 8 bases, and 17 bases lay in between. The CDR3 contains 14 residues. Germline V gene data show CDR1 as MDHEN and CDR2 as SYDVKM. The material sequenced was central memory CD4+ T cells from blood. The origin of this receptor is a man under 40 with type 1 diabetes. V gene TRBV28 combines with J gene TRBJ2-1; tentative D call: TRBD2 (5 bases). The CDR3 loop reads CASSSDWRKDEQFF. For the CDR3, the DNA is TGTGCCAGCAGCTCGGACTGGAGGAAGGATGAGCAGTTCTTC.